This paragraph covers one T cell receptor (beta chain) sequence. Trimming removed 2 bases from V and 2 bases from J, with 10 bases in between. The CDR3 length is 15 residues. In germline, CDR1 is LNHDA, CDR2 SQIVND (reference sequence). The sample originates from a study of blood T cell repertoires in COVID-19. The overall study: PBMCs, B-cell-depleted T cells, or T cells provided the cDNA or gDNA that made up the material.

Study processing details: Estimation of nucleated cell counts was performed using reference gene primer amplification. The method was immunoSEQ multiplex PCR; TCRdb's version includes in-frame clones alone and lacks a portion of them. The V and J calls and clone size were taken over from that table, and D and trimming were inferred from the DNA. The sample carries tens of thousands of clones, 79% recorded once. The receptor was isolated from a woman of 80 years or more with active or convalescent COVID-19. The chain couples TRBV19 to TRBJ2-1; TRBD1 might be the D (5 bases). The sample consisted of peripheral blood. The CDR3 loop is CASSIRGGTYNEQFF. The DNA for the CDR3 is TGTGCCAGTAGTATAAGGGGCGGAACCTACAATGAGCAGTTCTTC.